Shown below are 24 T cell receptor beta chains from a single sample sequenced in a study of T cells after yellow fever vaccination. A single record per CDR3 protein comes from TCRdb applying MiXCR to the 5' RACE reads. The sample holds some 220,000 distinct CDR3 sequences, approximately 3.3% seen once. The sample in question was CD4+ T cells sorted from PBMCs, obtained 10 days after the yellow fever booster vaccination. Receptor source: a man aged 18 to 30 who received the YFV17D yellow fever vaccine.

This clonotype appeared many times. The chain links TRBV7-2 to TRBJ2-2; D possibly uses TRBD1 or TRBD2 (5 bases each). The V gene's germline CDR1 is SGHTA and CDR2 FQGNSA. The V end was cut by 5 bases, the J end by 4 bases, with 11 bases between. This CDR3 comprises 14 residues. The CDR3 DNA sequence: TGTGCCAGCAGCGCCGGGGCCGTCACCGGGGAGCTGTTTTTT. Encoded protein: CASSAGAVTGELFF.

This clonotype was seen a few times. This chain connects TRBV28 to TRBJ2-2; D might be TRBD1 (8 bases). The V end was cut by 6 bases, the J end by 5 bases, with 16 bases between. Germline CDR1 MDHEN, CDR2 SYDVKM. CDR3 length equals 15 residues. CDR3 DNA sequence: TGTGCCAGCAGCCGGGGGGACAGGCGTACCGGGGAGCTGTTTTTT. Encoded protein: CASSRGDRRTGELFF. Filled out from reference TRBV28 and TRBJ2-2, the complete variable domain reads DVKVTQSSRYLVKRTGEKVFLECVQDMDHENMFWYRQDPGLGLRLIYFSYDVKMKEKGDIPEGYSVSREKKERFSLILESASTNQTSMYLCASSRGDRRTGELFFGEGSRLTVL.

There are a few counts of this clonotype. The chain combines TRBV24-1 with TRBJ1-2; 7 nucleotides line up with TRBD1. In germline, CDR1 is KGHDR, CDR2 SFDVKD. V dropped 4 bases and J dropped 4; count of bases not matched to a gene: 11. The CDR3 covers 16 residues. The CDR3 spells CATSEASGTDRYGYTF. In DNA form, the CDR3 reads TGTGCCACCAGTGAAGCTTCCGGGACAGACCGCTATGGCTACACCTTC.

In this sample, this clonotype turned up many times. The gene calls are TRBV4-1 and TRBJ2-2, with no clear D. This CDR3 is built from 13 residues. In germline, CDR1 is MGHRA, CDR2 YSYEKL. The germline V and J ends were trimmed by 2 bases and 7 bases, with 8 bases remaining between them. The DNA of the CDR3 is TGCGCCAGCAGCCAACTCATGGGCGGGGAGCTGTTTTTT. It is translated as CASSQLMGGELFF.

This rearrangement joins TRBV7-2 to TRBJ2-3; D is undetermined. From germline, CDR1 is SGHTA and CDR2 FQGNSA. The V end was cut by 1 base, the J end by 4 bases, with 9 bases between. This CDR3 comprises 14 residues. CDR3 region: CASSLVSQSDTQYF. The CDR3 nucleotides are TGTGCCAGCAGCTTAGTGTCGCAATCAGATACGCAGTATTTT.

The rearrangement joins TRBV20-1 to TRBJ1-3; unclear D gene. Germline lookup yields CDR1 DFQATT and CDR2 SNEGSKA (reference sequence). This CDR3 has 11 residues. V was cut by 3 bases and J by 7 bases, with 7 bases left in between. The CDR3 DNA reads as TGCAGTGCTAGGGGCCAGAACACCATATATTTT. This encodes CSARGQNTIYF.

This clonotype was detected only a few times. The V gene is TRBV9, the J gene TRBJ1-1, with 11 bases lining up with TRBD1. Germline V gene data show CDR1 as SGDLS and CDR2 as YYNGEE. The CDR3 sequence is 15 residues long. The ends lost 1 base at V and 5 bases at J; junction bases unmatched: 4. The CDR3 protein is CASSVTGTGGTEAFF. CDR3 nucleotide sequence: TGTGCCAGCAGCGTAACCGGGACAGGGGGTACTGAAGCTTTCTTT.

This clonotype was seen a few times. The V gene is TRBV5-8, the J gene TRBJ2-1, with D uncertain. This CDR3 is 15 amino acids long. Germline V CDR1 and CDR2: SGHTS, YDEGEE. Trimming stripped 2 bases from V and 4 bases from J, with 13 bases between. CDR3 in DNA: TGTGCCAGCAGCTTTTCGGACCGCGATTACAATGAGCAGTTCTTC. Protein: CASSFSDRDYNEQFF.

This clonotype came up many times. The chain has TRBV7-9 and TRBJ2-2, with D unclear. Trimming stripped 1 base from V and 5 bases from J, with 8 bases between. Germline assignment: CDR1 SEHNR and CDR2 FQNEAQ (reference sequence). There are 14 residues in the CDR3. CDR3 amino acids: CASSLDSWTGELFF. CDR3 bases: TGTGCCAGCAGCTTAGACTCTTGGACCGGGGAGCTGTTTTTT.

This clonotype was seen at least ten times. The chain links TRBV18 to TRBJ1-4; the D gene is possibly TRBD1 (5 bases). The CDR3 covers 14 residues. The germline gives CDR1 KGHSH, CDR2 LQKENI. The V end lost 6 bases, the J end lost 3 bases, and 11 bases lay between the germline ends. The CDR3 is CASSLRQPNEKLFF. CDR3 coding DNA: TGTGCCAGCTCTCTGCGACAGCCTAATGAAAAACTGTTTTTT.

This clonotype was counted at least ten times. The chain links TRBV6-5 to TRBJ2-7; TRBD1 might be the D (6 bases). In germline, CDR1 is MNHEY, CDR2 SVGAGI. CDR3 length: 14 residues. V was clipped by 8 bases and J by 5 bases, with 19 bases between them. CDR3 amino acids: CASPANPGDHEQYF. CDR3 nucleotide sequence: TGTGCCAGCCCCGCGAACCCAGGGGATCACGAGCAGTACTTC.

This clonotype was observed a few times. J is TRBJ1-1 and V is TRBV18; D is ambiguous. The germline V gene has CDR1 KGHSH and CDR2 LQKENI. The CDR3 is 13 amino acids. V gave up 8 bases and J gave up 1 base, with 11 bases separating them. This chain's CDR3 is CASRASPNTEAFF. DNA of the CDR3: TGTGCCAGCCGGGCGAGCCCGAACACTGAAGCTTTCTTT.

The sample holds a few counts of this clonotype. The CDR3 nucleotides read TGTGCCAGCAGTTTGGCCACAACTAATGAAAAACTGTTTTTT. It is translated as CASSLATTNEKLFF. V gene TRBV12-3 or TRBV12-4 combines with J gene TRBJ1-4; D gene ambiguous. This CDR3 spans 14 amino acids. The V end lost 3 bases, the J end lost 0 bases, and 5 bases lay between the germline ends.

This chain connects TRBV2 to TRBJ1-2; D call uncertain. Trimming cost V 8 bases and J 2 bases, with 15 bases left between them. CDR1 SNHLY and CDR2 FYNNEI come from the germline V gene. This CDR3 has 14 residues. For the CDR3, the DNA is TGTGCCAGCCCCGAGGAGGGAGCAAACTATGGCTACACCTTC. Protein: CASPEEGANYGYTF.

At least ten counts were recorded for this clonotype. J is TRBJ1-5 and V is TRBV12-3 or TRBV12-4, with no clear D. CDR3 size: 15 residues. With 7 bases removed from V and 2 bases from J, the gap between germline ends came to 15 bases. The CDR3: CASTQTQGRNQPQHF. The CDR3 nucleotides are TGTGCCAGCACCCAGACACAAGGGCGCAATCAGCCCCAGCATTTT.

J is TRBJ2-1 and V is TRBV2, with 9 bases fitting TRBD1. CDR3 length: 17 residues. Germline V gives CDR1 SNHLY, CDR2 FYNNEI. After removal of 5 bases from V and 2 bases from J, the junction contained 10 bases not matched to a gene. The CDR3 spells CASSSRQGDTAYNEQFF. In nucleotides, the CDR3 is TGTGCCAGCAGTTCGCGACAGGGGGACACCGCCTACAATGAGCAGTTCTTC.

Many counts were recorded for this clonotype. This chain connects TRBV5-5 to TRBJ1-2; 9 nucleotides match TRBD1. Losses at the gene ends were 4 bases for V and 8 bases for J; bases not matched to a gene: 6. CDR3 length: 13 residues. Germline V gives CDR1 SGHKS, CDR2 YYEKEE (reference sequence). CDR3 sequence reads: CASSRRQGDGYTF. The CDR3 DNA is TGTGCCAGCAGCCGGCGACAGGGGGACGGCTACACCTTC.

This clonotype was seen repeatedly, ten times or more. The gene calls are TRBV12-3 or TRBV12-4 and TRBJ1-2, with a tentative D call TRBD1 (6 bases). The CDR3 is 11 residues long. Trimming left V 6 bases short and J 7 bases short, with 9 bases between. Written as DNA, the CDR3 is TGTGCCAGCAGACAGGGTACTGGCTACACCTTC. Amino acids: CASRQGTGYTF.

This clonotype was counted at least ten times. The rearrangement joins TRBV12-3 or TRBV12-4 to TRBJ2-1, with TRBD1 matching over 9 bases. V lost 6 bases, J lost 6 bases, and 6 bases stayed unmatched. The CDR3 runs to 14 residues. CDR3 region: CASRPGQGINEQFF. The CDR3 bases are TGTGCCAGCAGACCGGGACAGGGAATCAATGAGCAGTTCTTC.

This clonotype was seen more than once but under ten times. The chain is built from TRBV11-2 and TRBJ1-2; a possible D gene is TRBD1 (6 bases). The germline V gene encodes CDR1 SGHAT and CDR2 FQNNGV. The CDR3 consists of 16 residues. V was shortened by 5 bases and J by 1 base, with 17 bases between the two germline ends. CDR3 nucleotide sequence: TGTGCCAGCAGCACCATATGGGCACAGGGTAACTATGGCTACACCTTC. It translates to CASSTIWAQGNYGYTF. The whole variable domain, filled in from reference TRBV11-2 and TRBJ1-2, reads EAGVAQSPRYKIIEKRQSVAFWCNPISGHATLYWYQQILGQGPKLLIQFQNNGVVDDSQLPKDRFSAERLKGVDSTLKIQPAKLEDSAVYLCASSTIWAQGNYGYTFGSGTRLTVV.

The V call is TRBV2, the J call TRBJ2-7; 11 bases fit TRBD1. There are 14 residues in the CDR3. The V and J ends lost 9 bases and 3 bases, in that order; junction bases with no gene match: 7. The germline gives CDR1 SNHLY, CDR2 FYNNEI. This CDR3 is CASGTGGNFYEQYV. The CDR3 nucleotides are TGTGCCAGTGGGACAGGGGGGAACTTCTACGAGCAGTACGTC.

As concerns this clonotype: Given a much more abundant clone one base away, this may be a read error. CDR3 in DNA: TGTGCCAGCAGTTTATTTGGCGGGGGGGTATCAGGTACGCTGTATTTT. It specifies CASSLFGGGVSGTLYF. The chain has TRBV27 and TRBJ2-3; 9 positions agree with TRBD2. The CDR3 is 16 amino acids. The germline V gene encodes CDR1 MNHEY and CDR2 SMNVEV (reference sequence).

In this sample, this clonotype turned up many times. V usage is TRBV7-2 and J usage is TRBJ2-1; no clear D gene. The germline V gene has CDR1 SGHTA and CDR2 FQGNSA. The ends were cut back, 7 bases at V and 7 bases at J, with 8 bases in the middle. This CDR3 is 11 amino acids long. In DNA form, the CDR3 reads TGTGCCAGCACGACTTCGAATGAGCAGTTCTTC. Its translation is CASTTSNEQFF.

There are a few counts of this clonotype. V is TRBV18 and J is TRBJ2-3, with D tentatively TRBD1 or TRBD2 (5 bases each). The V gene lost 5 bases and the J gene lost 10 bases, with 16 bases spanning the gap. CDR3 length: 13 residues. Germline lookup yields CDR1 KGHSH and CDR2 LQKENI. The CDR3, as DNA: TGTGCCAGCTCAACCGGGACCCCGGGTGCGCAGTATTTT. Translated, it gives CASSTGTPGAQYF.